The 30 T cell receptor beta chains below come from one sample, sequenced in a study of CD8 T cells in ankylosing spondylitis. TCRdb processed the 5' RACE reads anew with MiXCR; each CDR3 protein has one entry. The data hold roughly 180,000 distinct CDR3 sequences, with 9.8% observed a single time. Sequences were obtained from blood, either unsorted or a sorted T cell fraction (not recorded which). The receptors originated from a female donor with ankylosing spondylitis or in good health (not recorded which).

CDR3 in DNA: TGCGCCAGCAGCCAAGTCCGGGACAGCAGCACTGAAGCTTTCTTT. It translates to CASSQVRDSSTEAFF. The chain uses TRBV4-3 and TRBJ1-1, with TRBD1 identical over 7 bases. The CDR3 totals 15 residues. Unmatched junction bases numbered 6, after V lost 1 base and J lost 4 bases. The germline V gene has CDR1 LGHNA and CDR2 YSLEER.

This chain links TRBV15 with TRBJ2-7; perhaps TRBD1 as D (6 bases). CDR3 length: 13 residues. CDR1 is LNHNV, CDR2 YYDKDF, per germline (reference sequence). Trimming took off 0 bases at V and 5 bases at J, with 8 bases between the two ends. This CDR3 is CATSRDGGHEQYF. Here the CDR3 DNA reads TGTGCCACCAGCAGAGATGGGGGCCACGAGCAGTACTTC.

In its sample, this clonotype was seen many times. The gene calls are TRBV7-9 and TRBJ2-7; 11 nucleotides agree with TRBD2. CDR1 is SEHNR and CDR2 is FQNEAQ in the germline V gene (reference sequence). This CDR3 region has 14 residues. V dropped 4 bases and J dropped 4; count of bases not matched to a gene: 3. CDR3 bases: TGTGCCAGCAGCTCTAGCGGGAGGATGTACGAGCAGTACTTC. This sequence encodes CASSSSGRMYEQYF. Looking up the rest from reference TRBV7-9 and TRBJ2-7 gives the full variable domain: DTGVSQNPRHKITKRGQNVTFRCDPISEHNRLYWYRQTLGQGPEFLTYFQNEAQLEKSRLLSDRFSAERPKGSFSTLEIQRTEQGDSAMYLCASSSSGRMYEQYFGPGTRLTVT.

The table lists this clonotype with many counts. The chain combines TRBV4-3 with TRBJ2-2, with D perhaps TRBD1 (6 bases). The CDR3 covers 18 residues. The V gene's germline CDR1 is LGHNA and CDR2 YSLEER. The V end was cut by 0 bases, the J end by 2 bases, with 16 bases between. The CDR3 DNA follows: TGCGCCAGCAGCCAAGAGGCAGGGGCCGCTCTCAACACCGGGGAGCTGTTTTTT. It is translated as CASSQEAGAALNTGELFF.

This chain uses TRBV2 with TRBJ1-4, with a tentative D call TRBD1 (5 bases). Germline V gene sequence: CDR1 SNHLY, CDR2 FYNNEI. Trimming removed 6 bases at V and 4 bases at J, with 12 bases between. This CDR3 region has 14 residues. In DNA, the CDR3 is TGTGCCAGCAGGATGGGGGAGCGTAATGAAAAACTGTTTTTT. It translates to CASRMGERNEKLFF.

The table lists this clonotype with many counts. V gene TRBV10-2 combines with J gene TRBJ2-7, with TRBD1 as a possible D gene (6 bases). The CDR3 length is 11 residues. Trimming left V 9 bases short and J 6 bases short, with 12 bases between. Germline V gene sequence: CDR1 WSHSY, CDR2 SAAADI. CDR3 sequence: CASFQGFEQYF. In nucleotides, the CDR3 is TGCGCCAGTTTTCAGGGGTTCGAGCAGTACTTC.

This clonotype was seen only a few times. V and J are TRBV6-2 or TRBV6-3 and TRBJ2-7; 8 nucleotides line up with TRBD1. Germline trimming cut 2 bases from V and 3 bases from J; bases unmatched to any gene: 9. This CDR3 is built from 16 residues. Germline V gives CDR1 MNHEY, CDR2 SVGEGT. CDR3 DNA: TGTGCCAGCAGTTACGAGGAGACAGGGGTGGACTACGAGCAGTACTTC. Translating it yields CASSYEETGVDYEQYF.

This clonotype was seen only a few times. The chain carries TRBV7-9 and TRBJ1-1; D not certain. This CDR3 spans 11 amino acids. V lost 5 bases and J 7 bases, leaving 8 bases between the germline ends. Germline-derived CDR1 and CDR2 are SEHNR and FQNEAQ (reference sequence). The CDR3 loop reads CASSPPIEAFF. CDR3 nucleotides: TGTGCCAGCAGCCCCCCCATTGAAGCTTTCTTT. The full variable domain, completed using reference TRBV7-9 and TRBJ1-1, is DTGVSQNPRHKITKRGQNVTFRCDPISEHNRLYWYRQTLGQGPEFLTYFQNEAQLEKSRLLSDRFSAERPKGSFSTLEIQRTEQGDSAMYLCASSPPIEAFFGQGTRLTVV.

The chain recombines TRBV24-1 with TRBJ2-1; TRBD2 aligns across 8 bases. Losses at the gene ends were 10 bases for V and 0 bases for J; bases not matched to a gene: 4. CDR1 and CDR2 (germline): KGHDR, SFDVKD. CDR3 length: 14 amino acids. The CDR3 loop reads CATRSGSSYNEQFF. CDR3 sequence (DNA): TGTGCCACGAGAAGCGGGAGCTCCTACAATGAGCAGTTCTTC.

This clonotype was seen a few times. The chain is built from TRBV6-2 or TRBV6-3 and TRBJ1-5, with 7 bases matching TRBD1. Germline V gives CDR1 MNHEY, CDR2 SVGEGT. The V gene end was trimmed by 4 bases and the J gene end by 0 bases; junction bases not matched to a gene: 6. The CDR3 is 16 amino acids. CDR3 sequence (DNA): TGTGCCAGCAGTTGGGACAGCCTCTATAGCAATCAGCCCCAGCATTTT. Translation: CASSWDSLYSNQPQHF.

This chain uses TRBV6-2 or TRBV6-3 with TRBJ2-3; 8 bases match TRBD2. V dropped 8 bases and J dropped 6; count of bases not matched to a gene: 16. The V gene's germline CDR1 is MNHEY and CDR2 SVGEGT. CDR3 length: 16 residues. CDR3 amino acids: CASEPSSGSYLDTQYF. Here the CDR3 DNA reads TGTGCCAGCGAACCCTCCAGCGGGAGTTATCTTGATACGCAGTATTTT.

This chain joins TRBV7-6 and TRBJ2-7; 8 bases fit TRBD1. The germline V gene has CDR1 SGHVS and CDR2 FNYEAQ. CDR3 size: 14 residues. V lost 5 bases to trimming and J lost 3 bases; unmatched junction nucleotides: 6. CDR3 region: CASSRTGNDYEQYF. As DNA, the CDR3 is TGTGCCAGCAGCCGGACAGGGAATGACTACGAGCAGTACTTC.

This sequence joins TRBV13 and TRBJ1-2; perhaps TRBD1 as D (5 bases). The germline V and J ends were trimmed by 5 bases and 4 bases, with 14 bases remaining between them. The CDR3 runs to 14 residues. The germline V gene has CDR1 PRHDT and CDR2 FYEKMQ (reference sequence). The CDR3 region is CASSLREGSYGYTF. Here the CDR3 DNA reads TGTGCCAGCAGCCTGCGAGAGGGGAGCTATGGCTACACCTTC.

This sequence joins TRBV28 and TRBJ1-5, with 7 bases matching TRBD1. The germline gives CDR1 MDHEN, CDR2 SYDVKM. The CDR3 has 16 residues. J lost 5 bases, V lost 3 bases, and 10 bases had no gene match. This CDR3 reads CASSFPGRGIDQPQHF. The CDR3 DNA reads TGTGCCAGCAGTTTCCCCGGCAGGGGGATCGATCAGCCCCAGCATTTT.

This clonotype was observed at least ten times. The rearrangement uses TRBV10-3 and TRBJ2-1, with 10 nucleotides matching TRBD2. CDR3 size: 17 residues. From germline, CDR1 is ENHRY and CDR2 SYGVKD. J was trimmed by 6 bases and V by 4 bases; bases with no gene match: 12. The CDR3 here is CAISVSLAGVGANEQFF. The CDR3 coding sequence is TGTGCCATCAGTGTCTCCCTAGCGGGAGTGGGTGCCAATGAGCAGTTCTTC.

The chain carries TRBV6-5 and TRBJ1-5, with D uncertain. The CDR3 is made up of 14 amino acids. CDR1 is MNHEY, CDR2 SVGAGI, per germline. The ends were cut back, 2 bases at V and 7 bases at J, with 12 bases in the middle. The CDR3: CASSYEGPGQPQHF. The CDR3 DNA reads TGTGCCAGCAGTTACGAGGGCCCCGGACAGCCCCAGCATTTT.

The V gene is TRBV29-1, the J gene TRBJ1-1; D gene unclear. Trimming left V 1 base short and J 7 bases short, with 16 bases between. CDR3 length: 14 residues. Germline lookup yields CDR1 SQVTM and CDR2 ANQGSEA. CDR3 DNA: TGCAGCGTTGAAGGTGTAGAAGGACGGGATGAAGCTTTCTTT. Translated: CSVEGVEGRDEAFF.

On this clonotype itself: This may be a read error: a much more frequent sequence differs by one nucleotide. CDR3 DNA: TGCGCCAGCAGCTCGGACAGGGGCGACAAAGAGCAGTTCTTC. It codes for CASSSDRGDKEQFF. The chain couples TRBV5-1 to TRBJ2-1; TRBD1 agrees at 9 bases. CDR1 is SGHRS and CDR2 is YFSETQ in the germline V gene. CDR3 length: 14 amino acids.

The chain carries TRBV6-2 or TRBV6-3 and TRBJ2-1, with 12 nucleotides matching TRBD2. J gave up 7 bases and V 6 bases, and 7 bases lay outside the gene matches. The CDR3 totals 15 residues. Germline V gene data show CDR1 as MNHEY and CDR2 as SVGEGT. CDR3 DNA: TGTGCCAGCAGATCTCTAGCGGGAGGGCCTAATGAGCAGTTCTTC. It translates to CASRSLAGGPNEQFF.

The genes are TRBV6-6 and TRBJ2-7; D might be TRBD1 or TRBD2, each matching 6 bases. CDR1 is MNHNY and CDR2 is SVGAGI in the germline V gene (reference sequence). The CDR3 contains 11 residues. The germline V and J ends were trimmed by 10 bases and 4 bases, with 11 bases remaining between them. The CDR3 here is CATRRGYEQYF. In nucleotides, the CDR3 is TGTGCCACCAGGAGGGGGTACGAGCAGTACTTC.

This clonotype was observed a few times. CDR3: CSVELAGSGSYNEQFF. CDR3 coding DNA: TGCAGCGTTGAACTGGCCGGGTCAGGCTCCTACAATGAGCAGTTCTTC. The V call is TRBV29-1, the J call TRBJ2-1; D uncertain. V lost 2 bases and J lost 0, with 14 bases in between. Germline V gene sequence: CDR1 SQVTM, CDR2 ANQGSEA. This CDR3 spans 16 amino acids.

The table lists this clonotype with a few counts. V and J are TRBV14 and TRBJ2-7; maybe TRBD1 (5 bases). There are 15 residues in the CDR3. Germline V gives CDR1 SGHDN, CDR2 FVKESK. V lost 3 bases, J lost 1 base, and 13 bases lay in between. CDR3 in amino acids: CASSQGRGASYEQYF. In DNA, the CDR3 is TGTGCCAGCAGCCAGGGAAGGGGTGCGTCCTACGAGCAGTACTTC. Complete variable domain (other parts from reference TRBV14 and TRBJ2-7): EAGVTQFPSHSVIEKGQTVTLRCDPISGHDNLYWYRRVMGKEIKFLLHFVKESKQDESGMPNNRFLAERTGGTYSTLKVQPAELEDSGVYFCASSQGRGASYEQYFGPGTRLTVT.

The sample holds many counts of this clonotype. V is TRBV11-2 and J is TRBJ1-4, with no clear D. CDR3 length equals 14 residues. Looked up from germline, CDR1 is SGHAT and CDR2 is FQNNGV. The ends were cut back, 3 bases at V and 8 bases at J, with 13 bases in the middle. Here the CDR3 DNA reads TGTGCCAGCAGCTTTGCCACTAAAATCGAAAAACTGTTTTTT. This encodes CASSFATKIEKLFF.

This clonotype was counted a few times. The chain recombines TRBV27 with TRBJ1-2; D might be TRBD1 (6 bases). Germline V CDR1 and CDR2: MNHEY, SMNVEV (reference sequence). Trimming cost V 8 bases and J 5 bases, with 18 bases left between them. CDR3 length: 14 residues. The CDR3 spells CASSGAGGDYGYTF. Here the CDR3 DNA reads TGTGCCAGCTCCGGCGCGGGGGGCGATTATGGCTACACCTTC.

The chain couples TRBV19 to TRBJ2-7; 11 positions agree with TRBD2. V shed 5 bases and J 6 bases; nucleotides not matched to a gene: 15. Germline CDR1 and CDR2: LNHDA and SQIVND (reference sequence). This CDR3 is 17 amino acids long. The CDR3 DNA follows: TGTGCCAGTAGTGTGACACTAGCGGGAGCCCTTTTTGGCGAGCAGTACTTC. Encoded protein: CASSVTLAGALFGEQYF. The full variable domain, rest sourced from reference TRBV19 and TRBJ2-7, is DGGITQSPKYLFRKEGQNVTLSCEQNLNHDAMYWYRQDPGQGLRLIYYSQIVNDFQKGDIAEGYSVSREKKESFPLTVTSAQKNPTAFYLCASSVTLAGALFGEQYFGPGTRLTVT.

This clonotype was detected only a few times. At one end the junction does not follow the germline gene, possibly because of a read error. This CDR3 reads CASVRDSFEQYF. The DNA of the CDR3 is TGTGCCAGCGTCCGGGACTCCTTCGAGCAGTACTTC. The rearrangement joins TRBV9 to TRBJ2-7; tentatively, D is TRBD2 (6 bases). Per the germline V gene, CDR1 is SGDLS and CDR2 is YYNGEE. The CDR3 extends over 12 amino acids.

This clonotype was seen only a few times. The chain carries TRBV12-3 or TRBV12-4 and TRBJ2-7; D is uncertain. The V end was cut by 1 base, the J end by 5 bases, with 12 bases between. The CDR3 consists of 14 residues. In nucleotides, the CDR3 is TGTGCCAGCAGTTTAGGGCATGAAGGGCACGAGCAGTACTTC. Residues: CASSLGHEGHEQYF.

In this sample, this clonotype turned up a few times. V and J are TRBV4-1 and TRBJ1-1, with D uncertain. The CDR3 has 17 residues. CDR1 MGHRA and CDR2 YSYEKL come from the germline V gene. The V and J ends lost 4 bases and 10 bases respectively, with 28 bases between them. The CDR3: CASSPSRVEGAVSGAFF. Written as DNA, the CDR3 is TGCGCCAGCAGCCCCTCCCGGGTGGAGGGCGCAGTATCGGGAGCTTTCTTT.

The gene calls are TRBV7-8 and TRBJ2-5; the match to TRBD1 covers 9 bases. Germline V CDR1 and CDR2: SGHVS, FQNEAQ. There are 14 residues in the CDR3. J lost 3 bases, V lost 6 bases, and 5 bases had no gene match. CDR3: CASSDRDREETQYF. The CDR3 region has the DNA TGTGCCAGCAGTGACCGGGACAGGGAAGAGACCCAGTACTTC. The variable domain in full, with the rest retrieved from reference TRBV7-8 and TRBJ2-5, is GAGVSQSPRYKVAKRGQDVALRCDPISGHVSLFWYQQALGQGPEFLTYFQNEAQLDKSGLPSDRFFAERPEGSVSTLKIQRTQQEDSAVYLCASSDRDREETQYFGPGTRLLVL.

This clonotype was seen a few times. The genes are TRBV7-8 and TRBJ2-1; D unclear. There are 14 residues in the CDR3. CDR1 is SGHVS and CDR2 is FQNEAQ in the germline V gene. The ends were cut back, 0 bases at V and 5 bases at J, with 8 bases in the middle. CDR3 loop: CASSLARLNNEQFF. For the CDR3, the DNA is TGTGCCAGCAGCTTAGCAAGGCTTAACAATGAGCAGTTCTTC.